Each of the 14 T cell receptor beta chains below was sequenced from the same sample in a study of beta chain features in type 1 diabetes. Their target antigens are unknown. Since all of the isolated RNA was reverse transcribed, expressed TCRB transcripts were what got sequenced. Only in-frame clones appear in the TCRdb table, and some are missing; sequencing was by immunoSEQ multiplex PCR. The repertoire consists of hundreds of thousands of clones, with over 11% occurring once and the leading ten covering less than 0.04%. Study observations and caveats: Patients with Type 1 diabetes showed moderately but significantly shorter TCRB CDR3s in all four CD4+ subsets.

The sample comprised naive CD4+ T cells from blood. The receptors were sampled from a man in his late teens or twenties with type 1 diabetes.

V usage is TRBV28 and J usage is TRBJ2-5; the match to TRBD1 covers 7 bases. This CDR3 has 14 amino acids. V was clipped by 4 bases and J by 5 bases; unmatched bases: 7. The germline gives CDR1 MDHEN, CDR2 SYDVKM. CDR3: CASSSTGVWETQYF. The DNA for the CDR3 is TGTGCCAGCAGTTCCACAGGGGTATGGGAGACCCAGTACTTC.

This rearrangement joins TRBV9 to TRBJ1-2, with D unresolved. The CDR3 length is 15 residues. Per the germline V gene, CDR1 is SGDLS and CDR2 is YYNGEE. The V end lost 0 bases, the J end lost 3 bases, and 12 bases lay between the germline ends. The CDR3 bases are TGTGCCAGCAGCGTAGAGGTAGCACCTGACTATGGCTACACCTTC. It specifies CASSVEVAPDYGYTF.

The gene calls are TRBV30 and TRBJ2-1; 12 nucleotides agree with TRBD2. With 1 base clipped from V and 3 bases from J, the junction kept 13 bases outside the gene matches. The germline CDR1 and CDR2 sequences are GTSNPN and SVGIG (reference sequence). The CDR3 spans 19 residues. The CDR3 is CAWSDGASGGASRYNEQFF. CDR3 sequence (DNA): TGTGCCTGGAGTGATGGGGCTAGCGGGGGGGCGTCTCGCTACAATGAGCAGTTCTTC.

CDR3 bases: TGCGCCAGCAGCCAAGATATTACCGCGTCTATTGGGGCCAACGTCCTGACTTTC. Its translation is CASSQDITASIGANVLTF. The chain has TRBV4-3 and TRBJ2-6; D gene unclear. The V gene's germline CDR1 is LGHNA and CDR2 YSLEER. The CDR3 is made up of 18 amino acids. The V end lost 0 bases, the J end lost 3 bases, and 15 bases lay between the germline ends.

The chain uses TRBV4-3 and TRBJ1-5; possibly TRBD1 for D (5 bases). The ends were cut back, 0 bases at V and 7 bases at J, with 10 bases in the middle. CDR3 length: 14 residues. Germline CDR1 LGHNA, CDR2 YSLEER. The CDR3 is CASSQDAGGQPQHF. CDR3 nucleotide sequence: TGCGCCAGCAGCCAAGATGCGGGGGGGCAGCCCCAGCATTTT.

The chain employs TRBV18 and TRBJ1-1, with a weak D call TRBD1 (6 bases). Trimming cost V 2 bases and J 10 bases, with 20 bases left between them. CDR1 and CDR2 from the germline V gene are KGHSH and LQKENI. The CDR3 covers 15 residues. For the CDR3, the DNA is TGTGCCAGCTCACCATCGTCAGGACAGTCGATTGGAGCTTTCTTT. Protein sequence: CASSPSSGQSIGAFF. Supplemented by reference TRBV18 and TRBJ1-1, the full variable domain reads NAGVMQNPRHLVRRRGQEARLRCSPMKGHSHVYWYRQLPEEGLKFMVYLQKENIIDESGMPKERFSAEFPKEGPSILRIQQVVRGDSAAYFCASSPSSGQSIGAFFGQGTRLTVV.

The genes are TRBV5-6 and TRBJ2-5; D is unclear. Trimming stripped 4 bases from V and 2 bases from J, with 3 bases between. CDR1 is SGHDT, CDR2 YYEEEE, per germline. The CDR3 consists of 11 residues. CDR3 nucleotides: TGTGCCAGCAGCAAACAAGAGACCCAGTACTTC. Protein product: CASSKQETQYF.

This clone has only a few counts. This chain joins TRBV11-2 and TRBJ1-2, with D perhaps matching TRBD1 (5 bases). The germline V gene encodes CDR1 SGHAT and CDR2 FQNNGV. This CDR3 has 17 amino acids. With 4 bases removed from V and 2 bases from J, the gap between germline ends came to 20 bases. The CDR3 reads CASSSQTGQGANYGYTF. DNA for the CDR3: TGTGCCAGCAGCTCCCAGACGGGCCAAGGGGCGAACTATGGCTACACCTTC.

This clone has a handful of counts. CDR3 sequence: CAWLLGETQYF. The CDR3 bases are TGTGCCTGGCTCCTAGGGGAGACCCAGTACTTC. The chain is built from TRBV30 and TRBJ2-5; no reliable D call. Germline V gives CDR1 GTSNPN, CDR2 SVGIG (reference sequence). V lost 5 bases and J lost 5, with 9 bases in between. CDR3 length equals 11 residues.

This clone was seen a few times. V and J are TRBV4-2 and TRBJ2-5; D unclear. CDR1 is LGHNA and CDR2 is YNFKEQ in the germline V gene. This CDR3 spans 13 amino acids. V lost 4 bases and J 3 bases, leaving 9 bases between the germline ends. CDR3 coding DNA: TGTGCCAGCAGCCTGTGGACGGAAGAGACCCAGTACTTC. Translation: CASSLWTEETQYF.

The chain uses TRBV5-4 and TRBJ2-5; D gene unclear. Trimming took 4 bases from V and 4 from J, leaving 11 bases between them. CDR1 and CDR2 (germline): SGHNT, YYREEE (reference sequence). The length of the CDR3 is 13 residues. The CDR3 region has the DNA TGTGCCAGCAGCGACCCAAGAATAGAGACCCAGTACTTC. Its protein product is CASSDPRIETQYF.

The rearrangement joins TRBV28 to TRBJ2-3; TRBD2 matches 12 bases. Germline V lookup: CDR1 MDHEN, CDR2 SYDVKM. V lost 8 bases to trimming and J lost 9 bases; unmatched junction nucleotides: 6. The CDR3 is 13 residues long. The DNA of the CDR3 is TGTGCCAGCTCGACTAGCGGGAGAGAGACGCAGTATTTT. Protein: CASSTSGRETQYF.

The rearrangement joins TRBV4-2 to TRBJ2-2, with 7 positions matching TRBD1. Germline loops: CDR1 LGHNA, CDR2 YNFKEQ. The V segment lost 1 base and the J segment 0 bases; nucleotides outside the gene matches: 8. The CDR3 is made up of 18 amino acids. As DNA, the CDR3 is TGTGCCAGCAGCCAAGTCGGAAGGGGGCCCTCGAACACCGGGGAGCTGTTTTTT. It is translated as CASSQVGRGPSNTGELFF.

The chain combines TRBV19 with TRBJ2-7, with 7 nucleotides matching TRBD1. V dropped 5 bases and J dropped 5; count of bases not matched to a gene: 6. There are 13 residues in the CDR3. From germline, CDR1 is LNHDA and CDR2 SQIVND (reference sequence). CDR3 residues: CASSFGQANEQYF. The CDR3 nucleotides are TGTGCCAGTAGTTTTGGACAGGCCAACGAGCAGTACTTC.